Below are 8 T cell receptor beta chains sequenced from a single sample in a study of cytomegalovirus exposure and HLA in healthy donors. PCR primers comprised 60 Vbeta and 13 Jbeta primers. Using immunoSEQ multiplex PCR, the repertoire was profiled, and TCRdb retains in-frame clones only, with some absent. Among under 150,000 clones, about 85% were seen once, and the ten largest hold about 2.6%. Sequencing was done on a sample of PBMCs. All receptors come from a boy between 2 and 15 years old in good health and CMV-seronegative.

In DNA form, the CDR3 reads TGTGCCAGCAGCTTGGATAGCTCTGGGGCCAACGTCCTGACTTTC. It specifies CASSLDSSGANVLTF. V is TRBV5-4 and J is TRBJ2-6; D is undetermined. Germline loops: CDR1 SGHNT, CDR2 YYREEE (reference sequence). The CDR3 runs to 15 residues. Trimming shortened V by 0 bases and J by 0 bases, and 4 bases separated the two germline ends.

In regard to this clone: A read error may produce the germline difference seen at one junction end. This sequence joins TRBV7-9 and TRBJ1-4; D gene unclear. The CDR3 is made up of 12 amino acids. Germline CDR1 SEHNR, CDR2 FQNEAQ (reference sequence). CDR3 coding DNA: TGTTCCAGCAGTTACGCGGGGGAAAAACTGTTTTTT. It encodes CSSSYAGEKLFF.

V is TRBV19 and J is TRBJ2-7; D perhaps matches TRBD1 (5 bases). This CDR3 is 13 amino acids long. Deletions cut 1 base from V and 2 bases from J, with 6 bases between. The germline gives CDR1 LNHDA, CDR2 SQIVND (reference sequence). The CDR3 here is CASSIGTTYEQYF. The DNA for the CDR3 is TGTGCCAGTAGTATAGGGACAACCTACGAGCAGTACTTC.

The CDR3 DNA follows: TGCGCCAGCAGATCCCGGCGGGACTCGATATACAATGAGCAGTTCTTC. Translated, it gives CASRSRRDSIYNEQFF. This chain connects TRBV5-1 to TRBJ2-1; a possible D gene is TRBD2 (6 bases). Per germline, CDR1 SGHRS and CDR2 YFSETQ. CDR3 length: 16 amino acids. The V end was cut by 5 bases, the J end by 4 bases, with 19 bases between.

The chain uses TRBV25-1 and TRBJ2-1; tentatively, D is TRBD1 (6 bases). The germline V and J ends were trimmed by 7 bases and 10 bases, with 11 bases remaining between them. The germline V gene encodes CDR1 MGHDK and CDR2 SYGVNS. The CDR3 spans 11 residues. CDR3 DNA: TGTGCCAGCACTGCAGGGGACGAGCAGTTCTTC. This gives the protein CASTAGDEQFF.

Concerning this clone itself: The germline gene is not matched at one end of the junction; a read error may be the cause. The gene calls are TRBV7-9 and TRBJ2-7, with D perhaps matching TRBD1 (6 bases). Germline V lookup: CDR1 SEHNR, CDR2 FQNEAQ (reference sequence). The CDR3 is 12 residues long. The CDR3 nucleotides read TGTTCCAGCAGCTTCGGGACATACGAGCAGTACTTC. Its protein is CSSSFGTYEQYF.

The chain links TRBV6-1 to TRBJ2-5; TRBD1 might be the D (5 bases). Trimming shortened V by 6 bases and J by 2 bases, and 16 bases separated the two germline ends. This CDR3 is 15 amino acids long. Germline CDR1 reads MNHNS; CDR2 reads SASEGT. DNA of the CDR3: TGTGCCAGCAGGGGCCCCACAGGCCATCAAGAGACCCAGTACTTC. Its protein product is CASRGPTGHQETQYF.

This clone has just a few counts. The J gene is TRBJ2-5, the V gene TRBV7-7; 7 positions agree with TRBD1. The CDR3 is 13 amino acids. Trimming at V came to 10 bases and at J to 3 bases, leaving 8 bases not matched to a gene. CDR1 is SSHAT and CDR2 is FNYEAQ in the germline V gene (reference sequence). CDR3 nucleotides: TGTGCCACCTCAGGGGGTCCAAAAGAGACCCAGTACTTC. This codes for CATSGGPKETQYF.